This T cell receptor beta chain was documented in a study of beta chain features in type 1 diabetes. This clone was seen at least ten times. The antigen remains undetermined. Broader study findings: Moderately but significantly shorter TCRB CDR3s were found in Type 1 diabetes patients in all four CD4+ subsets.

This CDR3 comprises 19 residues. Unmatched junction bases numbered 15, after V lost 4 bases and J lost 4 bases. The germline V gene encodes CDR1 SGHTA and CDR2 FQGNSA. Sequenced material consisted of expressed TCRB transcripts (all of the isolated RNA was reverse transcribed). Here immunoSEQ multiplex PCR was the method, and the copy in TCRdb shows in-frame clones only, minus some. Here the sample spans about 370,000 clones, roughly 9.8% being singletons. The sequence derives from a young man with type 1 diabetes. This chain links TRBV7-2 with TRBJ2-3; 12 nucleotides match TRBD2. The sample was central memory CD4+ T cells from blood. The CDR3 coding sequence is TGTGCCAGCAGCTCCCTAGGGGCACTAGCGGGAGGCTCCCCAGATACGCAGTATTTT. The encoded protein is CASSSLGALAGGSPDTQYF.